The source of this TCR beta chain is a study of blood T cell repertoires in COVID-19. Background on the study: Samples of COVID-19 (acute and convalescent) were obtained from the United States, Italy and Spain.

TCRdb's copy holds only in-frame clones and misses some; the assay was immunoSEQ multiplex PCR. The sample lists fewer than 250,000 clones, 70% to 90% occurring once. Germline CDR1 is LNHDA and CDR2 is SQIVND (reference sequence). The CDR3 runs to 16 residues. Trimming cost V 2 bases and J 11 bases; bases outside gene matches: 12. This clone appeared a single time. Sequencing used peripheral blood. V and J are TRBV19 and TRBJ2-1; 10 bases are a match to TRBD2. This TCR came from a woman aged 55-69 years with active or convalescent COVID-19. CDR3 amino acids: CASSITSGARGGQQFF. CDR3 bases: TGTGCCAGTAGTATAACTAGCGGGGCTAGGGGGGGTCAGCAGTTCTTC.